These 27 T cell receptor beta chains originate from one sample sequenced in a study of OX40 agonist ivuxolimab in advanced cancers. Clones were sequenced by immunoSEQ multiplex PCR, and TCRdb holds only the in-frame ones, with some missing. The repertoire includes tens of thousands of clones, more than 80% of them detected once, and approximately 2.2% sits in the top ten. Sequences were derived from CD4+ or CD8+ T cells sorted from blood, sampled in a trial of the OX40 agonist ivuxolimab. These receptors were obtained from an adult with an advanced solid tumor such as melanoma, head and neck, liver or kidney cancer.

The V gene is TRBV27, the J gene TRBJ2-7; 7 nucleotides agree with TRBD2. J lost 3 bases, V lost 5 bases, and 10 bases had no gene match. CDR3 length equals 15 residues. The germline V gene has CDR1 MNHEY and CDR2 SMNVEV (reference sequence). CDR3 coding DNA: TGTGCCAGCAGTAACCGGGGCGGACTAGGCTACGAGCAGTACTTC. Translated, it gives CASSNRGGLGYEQYF.

The chain combines TRBV19 with TRBJ2-7, with 10 bases fitting TRBD1. V gave up 8 bases and J gave up 0 bases; unmatched junction bases: 4. The CDR3 spans 14 residues. The germline V gene encodes CDR1 LNHDA and CDR2 SQIVND (reference sequence). The CDR3 protein is CASCRTGGSYEQYF. CDR3 nucleotide sequence: TGTGCCAGTTGTAGGACAGGGGGCTCCTACGAGCAGTACTTC.

The chain combines TRBV9 with TRBJ1-2; D remains ambiguous. Germline lookup yields CDR1 SGDLS and CDR2 YYNGEE. This CDR3 region has 15 residues. V lost 3 bases, J lost 7 bases, and 19 bases lay in between. Here the CDR3 DNA reads TGTGCCAGCAGCGCCGTCTCTTACAGCTATGGTGGCTACACCTTC. This encodes CASSAVSYSYGGYTF.

The genes are TRBV7-9 and TRBJ2-7, with 7 bases matching TRBD1. The CDR3 is made up of 14 amino acids. Germline V lookup: CDR1 SEHNR, CDR2 FQNEAQ (reference sequence). V was pared by 0 bases and J by 10 bases, with 9 bases of the junction left unmatched. DNA of the CDR3: TGTGCCAGCAGCTTAGCGGGACAGCGTCCTTCACAGTACTTC. Translating gives CASSLAGQRPSQYF.

About this clone: A much larger clone differs from this one at a single base, so this may be a read error. The V call is TRBV11-2, the J call TRBJ1-2; a weak D match, TRBD1 (6 bases). The CDR3 sequence is 13 residues long. Trimming took 5 bases from V and 4 from J, leaving 11 bases between them. Germline CDR1 and CDR2: SGHAT and FQNNGV. The CDR3 spells CASSPQGFYGYTF. In DNA, the CDR3 is TGTGCCAGCAGCCCACAGGGATTCTATGGCTACACCTTC.

The V and J genes are TRBV7-3 and TRBJ2-5, with TRBD2 matching 16 bases. The junction had 8 bases not matched to a gene; V was cut back by 5 bases and J by 5 bases. The CDR3 consists of 17 residues. CDR1 is SGHTA and CDR2 is FQGTGA in the germline V gene. This CDR3 reads CASSLGTSGGARETQYF. For the CDR3, the DNA is TGTGCCAGCAGCCTCGGGACTAGCGGGGGGGCCAGGGAGACCCAGTACTTC.

The rearrangement links TRBV4-2 to TRBJ2-5; D possibly matches TRBD1 or TRBD2 (6 bases each). The CDR3 loop spans 16 amino acids. CDR1 is LGHNA and CDR2 is YNFKEQ in the germline V gene. The V end was cut by 1 base, the J end by 5 bases, with 17 bases between. CDR3 residues: CASSQGGDISLETQYF. Here the CDR3 DNA reads TGTGCCAGCAGCCAAGGGGGGGACATTTCTTTGGAGACCCAGTACTTC.

The rearrangement uses TRBV6-1 and TRBJ1-2; TRBD1 aligns across 7 bases. V was pared by 1 base and J by 4 bases, with 6 bases of the junction left unmatched. The CDR3 runs 15 residues. The germline V gene has CDR1 MNHNS and CDR2 SASEGT. In nucleotides, the CDR3 is TGTGCCAGCAGTGAAGGGACCGACAGGGCCTATGGCTACACCTTC. It codes for CASSEGTDRAYGYTF.

The chain links TRBV11-2 to TRBJ2-3, with no clear D. From germline, CDR1 is SGHAT and CDR2 FQNNGV. CDR3 length: 15 amino acids. V was shortened by 1 base and J by 6 bases, with 14 bases between the two germline ends. Here the CDR3 DNA reads TGTGCCAGCAGCTTAGTGGTGGTCCCGGCGGATACGCAGTATTTT. Its protein product is CASSLVVVPADTQYF.

V and J are TRBV7-2 and TRBJ2-7; D possibly corresponds to TRBD2 (7 bases). The CDR3 has 15 residues. V was clipped by 5 bases and J by 5 bases, with 19 bases between them. CDR1 and CDR2 from the germline V gene are SGHTA and FQGNSA. The CDR3 reads CASSPLRGGGNEQYF. In DNA form, the CDR3 reads TGTGCCAGCAGCCCCTTAAGAGGGGGGGGGAACGAGCAGTACTTC.

The rearrangement links TRBV5-4 to TRBJ1-2, with a tentative D call TRBD1 (6 bases). Germline V CDR1 and CDR2: SGHNT, YYREEE (reference sequence). Trimming stripped 3 bases from V and 4 bases from J, with 10 bases between. CDR3 size: 13 residues. DNA for the CDR3: TGTGCCAGCAGCTATCAGGGGCTCTATGGCTACACCTTC. It encodes CASSYQGLYGYTF.

The chain carries TRBV5-4 and TRBJ2-5; D possibly corresponds to TRBD2 (5 bases). CDR1 is SGHNT and CDR2 is YYREEE in the germline V gene (reference sequence). There are 15 residues in the CDR3. V was pared by 3 bases and J by 2 bases, with 14 bases between. The CDR3: CASSSQHRRQETQYF. The CDR3 nucleotides read TGTGCCAGCAGCTCTCAACACCGGAGGCAAGAGACCCAGTACTTC. The variable domain in full, with the rest retrieved from reference TRBV5-4 and TRBJ2-5, is ETGVTQSPTHLIKTRGQQVTLRCSSQSGHNTVSWYQQALGQGPQFIFQYYREEENGRGNFPPRFSGLQFPNYSSELNVNALELDDSALYLCASSSQHRRQETQYFGPGTRLLVL.

The J gene is TRBJ1-1, the V gene TRBV30; D is ambiguous. CDR1 GTSNPN and CDR2 SVGIG come from the germline V gene (reference sequence). The CDR3 runs 11 residues. V lost 3 bases to trimming and J lost 1 base, with 3 bases between them. The CDR3 bases are TGTGCCTGGAGGGGGAACACTGAAGCTTTCTTT. Protein product: CAWRGNTEAFF.

This chain connects TRBV29-1 to TRBJ1-3; TRBD1 matches 9 bases. The V segment lost 8 bases and the J segment 4 bases; nucleotides outside the gene matches: 27. The CDR3 contains 20 residues. The germline V gene encodes CDR1 SQVTM and CDR2 ANQGSEA. The CDR3 DNA sequence: TGCAGCCCCTCCCCCCGGGACAGGGACGAGCGGTGGATGGGGGGAAACACCATATATTTT. The encoded protein is CSPSPRDRDERWMGGNTIYF.

The chain uses TRBV18 and TRBJ1-1; 8 bases are a match to TRBD1. With 4 bases clipped from V and 7 bases from J, the junction kept 8 bases outside the gene matches. The germline CDR1 and CDR2 sequences are KGHSH and LQKENI. CDR3 length equals 14 residues. CDR3 in DNA: TGTGCCAGCTCACTGACTGGACAGGGCCTTGAAGCTTTCTTT. Protein product: CASSLTGQGLEAFF.

This chain uses TRBV19 with TRBJ2-5, with D unresolved. Looked up from germline, CDR1 is LNHDA and CDR2 is SQIVND (reference sequence). V lost 5 bases and J lost 6, with 7 bases in between. This CDR3 contains 11 residues. For the CDR3, the DNA is TGTGCCAGTAGTGTTCAACAGACCCAGTACTTC. It specifies CASSVQQTQYF.

The chain joins TRBV30 to TRBJ2-3, with a weak D call TRBD2 (7 bases). The CDR3 is 16 residues long. CDR1 is GTSNPN and CDR2 is SVGIG in the germline V gene (reference sequence). The V and J ends lost 5 bases and 9 bases respectively, with 27 bases between them. The DNA for the CDR3 is TGTGCCTGGGGAGGCGGGGGCACAGGGACGGCGGGCACGCAGTATTTT. Translated, it gives CAWGGGGTGTAGTQYF.

V usage is TRBV27 and J usage is TRBJ2-3; weak D call: TRBD2 (5 bases). The V end was cut by 4 bases, the J end by 2 bases, with 22 bases between. Germline loops: CDR1 MNHEY, CDR2 SMNVEV (reference sequence). The CDR3 covers 18 residues. CDR3 amino acids: CASSSYTPSLTYTDTQYF. The DNA of the CDR3 is TGTGCCAGCAGTTCATATACGCCTAGCCTTACTTACACAGATACGCAGTATTTT.

This rearrangement joins TRBV11-1 to TRBJ1-4, with 8 bases identical to TRBD1. Germline assignment: CDR1 SGHAT and CDR2 FQDESV (reference sequence). This CDR3 comprises 13 residues. V was pared by 8 bases and J by 7 bases, with 6 bases of the junction left unmatched. The CDR3 protein is CASGTGGIEKLFF. The CDR3 DNA is TGTGCCAGCGGAACAGGGGGTATTGAAAAACTGTTTTTT.

The V call is TRBV19, the J call TRBJ1-1; D may be TRBD1 (6 bases). V gave up 9 bases and J gave up 0 bases, with 14 bases separating them. Germline CDR1 and CDR2: LNHDA and SQIVND (reference sequence). CDR3 length: 14 amino acids. The CDR3 DNA reads TGTGCCAGGGGGGGCAACGAGATGAACACTGAAGCTTTCTTT. This translates into CARGGNEMNTEAFF.

This clone appeared once. J is TRBJ1-2 and V is TRBV20-1; D remains ambiguous. This CDR3 has 11 amino acids. Germline assignment: CDR1 DFQATT and CDR2 SNEGSKA (reference sequence). Trimming pared 1 base from V and 9 bases from J, leaving 9 bases between. In DNA form, the CDR3 reads TGCAGTGCTAGAGGGGCCGGGAGCTACACCTTC. Translation: CSARGAGSYTF.

This chain joins TRBV9 and TRBJ2-5; possibly TRBD1 or TRBD2 for D (6 bases each). Germline loops: CDR1 SGDLS, CDR2 YYNGEE. This CDR3 has 19 amino acids. V lost 4 bases, J lost 4 bases, and 29 bases lay in between. CDR3 DNA: TGTGCCAGCAGCACTAGTGGGACACTAATAATTGGGGGGAGAGAGACCCAGTACTTC. As protein: CASSTSGTLIIGGRETQYF.

The V gene is TRBV5-4, the J gene TRBJ2-7; 7 bases agree with TRBD1. The CDR3 covers 12 residues. Germline-derived CDR1 and CDR2 are SGHNT and YYREEE (reference sequence). Trimming cost V 4 bases and J 4 bases; bases outside gene matches: 2. CDR3 sequence reads: CASSTTGYEQYF. CDR3 bases: TGTGCCAGCAGCACGACAGGGTACGAGCAGTACTTC.

This clone was detected once. The gene calls are TRBV19 and TRBJ1-2; TRBD1 agrees at 9 bases. The CDR3 has 16 amino acids. CDR1 and CDR2 from the germline V gene are LNHDA and SQIVND (reference sequence). Trimming cost V 5 bases and J 8 bases; bases outside gene matches: 15. This CDR3 is CASSALPRDRVRGYTF. CDR3 in DNA: TGTGCCAGTAGTGCCCTACCCCGGGACAGGGTACGAGGCTACACCTTC.

The chain uses TRBV7-9 and TRBJ2-7; 12 bases are shared with TRBD1. The CDR3 is made up of 16 amino acids. CDR1 is SEHNR and CDR2 is FQNEAQ in the germline V gene (reference sequence). The V segment lost 6 bases and the J segment 4 bases; nucleotides outside the gene matches: 10. In nucleotides, the CDR3 is TGTGCCAGCAGTCCTCCCGGGACAGGGGGCCAGTACGAGCAGTACTTC. Translation: CASSPPGTGGQYEQYF.

The chain links TRBV5-1 to TRBJ2-7; 9 positions agree with TRBD2. The CDR3 loop spans 15 amino acids. Germline CDR1 SGHRS, CDR2 YFSETQ. The V segment lost 1 base and the J segment 0 bases; nucleotides outside the gene matches: 2. CDR3 sequence (DNA): TGCGCCAGCAGCTTGCATAGCGGGAGCTCCTACGAGCAGTACTTC. Translating gives CASSLHSGSSYEQYF.

J is TRBJ2-7 and V is TRBV11-3; TRBD2 matches at 8 bases. Germline CDR1 reads SGHNT; CDR2 reads YENEEA. The V segment lost 5 bases and the J segment 2 bases; nucleotides outside the gene matches: 5. This CDR3 region has 14 residues. The CDR3 DNA follows: TGTGCCAGCAGCCGCACGGGGGGGACCTACGAGCAGTACTTC. The encoded protein is CASSRTGGTYEQYF.